The 27 T cell receptor beta chains presented below share a single source sample, sequenced in a study of T cells expressing NK-cell markers. TCRdb reanalyzed the 5' RACE reads, giving one entry per CDR3 protein sequence and no DNA. The table for this sample gives some 150,000 distinct CDR3 sequences. Input material: blood T cells: a sorted CD56 or NKG2C T cell subset, CD4+ or CD8+ T cells, or bulk PBMC T cells (not recorded which). These receptors were collected from a man younger than 30 in good health.

V and J are TRBV5-6 and TRBJ2-5; TCRdb reports TRBD2, a call that lacks DNA to check it against. This CDR3 has 13 amino acids. Germline assignment: CDR1 SGHDT and CDR2 YYEEEE. CDR3 sequence: CASSPLAGETQYF.

V and J are TRBV7-9 and TRBJ2-1; TCRdb selects TRBD1, and the lack of DNA leaves this call unchecked. The germline V gene has CDR1 SEHNR and CDR2 FQNEAQ (reference sequence). The length of the CDR3 is 17 residues. The CDR3 loop reads CASSFGKDSLFYNEQFF. The full variable domain, with the rest looked up from reference TRBV7-9 and TRBJ2-1, is DTGVSQNPRHKITKRGQNVTFRCDPISEHNRLYWYRQTLGQGPEFLTYFQNEAQLEKSRLLSDRFSAERPKGSFSTLEIQRTEQGDSAMYLCASSFGKDSLFYNEQFFGPGTRLTVL.

This chain connects TRBV12-3 or TRBV12-4 to TRBJ1-2; absent DNA, TCRdb's TRBD1 call cannot be checked. This CDR3 is built from 14 residues. This CDR3 is CASIWTGGGYGYTF.

The chain joins TRBV5-1 to TRBJ2-1; absent DNA, TCRdb's TRBD2 call cannot be checked. The germline V gene has CDR1 SGHRS and CDR2 YFSETQ. CDR3 length: 16 amino acids. The CDR3 region is CASRRLAGGPGNEQFF.

The chain carries TRBV20-1 and TRBJ1-1; TCRdb reports TRBD1, a call that lacks DNA to check it against. CDR3 length: 14 residues. Per germline, CDR1 DFQATT and CDR2 SNEGSKA (reference sequence). The CDR3 is CSARAFREPGEAFF.

This CDR3 is CASSLGTPEDQPQHF. The chain carries TRBV27 and TRBJ1-5. The CDR3 runs to 15 residues. Germline V gives CDR1 MNHEY, CDR2 SMNVEV (reference sequence).

The chain uses TRBV12-3 or TRBV12-4 and TRBJ2-5; TCRdb selects TRBD1, and the lack of DNA leaves this call unchecked. The CDR3 spans 13 residues. CDR3 in amino acids: CASSARSGHPRDF.

V and J are TRBV5-1 and TRBJ2-3; without DNA, the TCRdb call of TRBD1 cannot be checked. The CDR3 has 18 residues. Germline V lookup: CDR1 SGHRS, CDR2 YFSETQ. CDR3: CASSLGGRYHEGIDTQYF.

This chain connects TRBV3-1 to TRBJ1-2. Germline V gene lookup returns CDR1 LGHDT and CDR2 YNNKEL (reference sequence). This CDR3 has 16 residues. The CDR3 region is CASSQGSTDPNYGYTF.

The V and J genes are TRBV4-1 and TRBJ2-3; TCRdb gives TRBD1 as the D gene, but with no DNA this cannot be confirmed. From germline, CDR1 is MGHRA and CDR2 YSYEKL. The CDR3 has 17 residues. The CDR3 sequence is CASSQADGGGKTDTQYF.

CDR3 loop: CASSPSRLGDEQFF. V gene TRBV5-4 combines with J gene TRBJ2-1; TCRdb selects TRBD2, and the lack of DNA leaves this call unchecked. Germline CDR1 SGHNT, CDR2 YYREEE (reference sequence). The CDR3 is 14 residues long.

The chain recombines TRBV27 with TRBJ2-7; the D call of TRBD2 rests on TCRdb alone, since no DNA is present to check it. Germline CDR1 reads MNHEY; CDR2 reads SMNVEV (reference sequence). CDR3 length: 15 residues. Here the CDR3 reads CASSLYTSGGYEQYF.

The V call is TRBV2, the J call TRBJ2-1; TCRdb's D call, TRBD1, is unchecked because there is no DNA. The CDR3 covers 12 residues. Germline V gene lookup returns CDR1 SNHLY and CDR2 FYNNEI. CDR3 sequence: CASTPPRVEQFF.

J is TRBJ2-3 and V is TRBV27; TCRdb picks TRBD2, but there is no DNA to check that call. The CDR3 is made up of 18 amino acids. Germline values: CDR1 MNHEY, CDR2 SMNVEV (reference sequence). CDR3 amino acids: CASSSFNQPGLGTDTQYF.

V usage is TRBV19 and J usage is TRBJ1-1. Germline CDR1 is LNHDA and CDR2 is SQIVND (reference sequence). The CDR3 consists of 12 residues. This CDR3 reads CASRQWNTEAFF.

J is TRBJ2-5 and V is TRBV3-1; lacking DNA, the TRBD1 call made by TCRdb goes unchecked. Per germline, CDR1 LGHDT and CDR2 YNNKEL (reference sequence). The CDR3 length is 16 residues. CDR3 loop: CASSPNPGDGQETQYF.

This chain links TRBV12-3 or TRBV12-4 with TRBJ1-4. This CDR3 is 14 amino acids long. CDR3 sequence reads: CASSLRQNGEKLFF.

V and J are TRBV7-9 and TRBJ2-2; TCRdb designates TRBD2, a call that cannot be tested without DNA. The CDR3 is made up of 13 amino acids. Germline lookup yields CDR1 SEHNR and CDR2 FQNEAQ (reference sequence). The chain's CDR3 is CATSPPGTGELFF.

The chain carries TRBV4-1 and TRBJ2-2; with no DNA, the TCRdb D assignment of TRBD2 cannot be verified. The germline V gene encodes CDR1 MGHRA and CDR2 YSYEKL. There are 15 residues in the CDR3. The CDR3 region is CASSRLAPNTGELFF.

V gene TRBV20-1 combines with J gene TRBJ2-2; TCRdb's D gene call, TRBD2, goes unchecked for lack of DNA. CDR3 length: 15 amino acids. CDR1 DFQATT and CDR2 SNEGSKA come from the germline V gene (reference sequence). CDR3 in amino acids: CSASYAGANTGELFF.

The chain recombines TRBV7-6 with TRBJ2-7. CDR3 length equals 16 residues. Germline CDR1 and CDR2: SGHVS and FNYEAQ. The CDR3 loop is CASSLVLTGNSYEQYF. The full variable domain, completed using reference TRBV7-6 and TRBJ2-7, is GAGVSQSPRYKVTKRGQDVALRCDPISGHVSLYWYRQALGQGPEFLTYFNYEAQQDKSGLPNDRFSAERPEGSISTLTIQRTEQRDSAMYRCASSLVLTGNSYEQYFGPGTRLTVT.

The genes are TRBV20-1 and TRBJ2-7. The germline CDR1 and CDR2 sequences are DFQATT and SNEGSKA (reference sequence). There are 11 residues in the CDR3. CDR3 residues: CSARIISEQYF.

The rearrangement joins TRBV25-1 to TRBJ1-1; TCRdb calls TRBD1, which cannot be checked without DNA. Germline values: CDR1 MGHDK, CDR2 SYGVNS. The CDR3 covers 16 residues. CDR3: CASSGYRGGLYTEAFF.

The V call is TRBV9, the J call TRBJ2-3; TCRdb selects TRBD1, and the lack of DNA leaves this call unchecked. Germline values: CDR1 SGDLS, CDR2 YYNGEE. The CDR3 consists of 15 residues. The CDR3 region is CASSVEGRGSDTQYF.

The V gene is TRBV27, the J gene TRBJ2-5; TCRdb reports TRBD2, a call that lacks DNA to check it against. Germline V gives CDR1 MNHEY, CDR2 SMNVEV (reference sequence). The CDR3 covers 16 residues. This CDR3 reads CASSSLSRGFEETQYF.

The rearrangement uses TRBV4-1 and TRBJ2-5; no DNA is available, so the TRBD1 call from TCRdb remains unchecked. The length of the CDR3 is 14 residues. Germline V gene sequence: CDR1 MGHRA, CDR2 YSYEKL. CDR3 in amino acids: CASRGDRAQETQYF.

The CDR3 protein is CASSPQGIGELFF. The gene calls are TRBV9 and TRBJ2-2; TCRdb's assignment of TRBD1 cannot be checked, as there is no DNA. CDR1 is SGDLS, CDR2 YYNGEE, per germline. There are 13 residues in the CDR3.